One T cell receptor (beta chain) is described in this entry. As yet, its antigen is unknown. TCR sequencing used cDNA made by reverse transcription of extracted RNA. The method was immunoSEQ multiplex PCR; TCRdb's version includes in-frame clones alone and lacks a portion of them. Of under 20,000 clones detected, about 59% appear once; the ten largest clones hold more than 6%. Trimming removed 2 bases at V and 5 bases at J, with 5 bases between. CDR1 and CDR2 from the germline V gene are SGHKS and YYEKEE (reference sequence). CDR3 size: 12 residues. As part of sample collection, lesional scalp punch biopsies and peripheral blood were taken from alopecia areata patients. The record originates from a study of CD8+ T cells in alopecia areata. About the research overall: Patients remained on tofacitinib for 6 to 18 months and then went 6 months without it.

Study results and caveats: Alopecia totalis/universalis scalp especially showed more expanded CD8+ clones than normal scalp. Shared TCR sequences were less clear between patients than in mice, possibly partly from HLA diversity.

This receptor was obtained from a human donor with alopecia areata. Sequencing used skin, obtained at week 0. This sequence joins TRBV5-5 and TRBJ1-5; unclear D gene. CDR3 nucleotide sequence: TGTGCCAGCAGCTTTGGGGATCAGCCCCAGCATTTT. The encoded protein is CASSFGDQPQHF.